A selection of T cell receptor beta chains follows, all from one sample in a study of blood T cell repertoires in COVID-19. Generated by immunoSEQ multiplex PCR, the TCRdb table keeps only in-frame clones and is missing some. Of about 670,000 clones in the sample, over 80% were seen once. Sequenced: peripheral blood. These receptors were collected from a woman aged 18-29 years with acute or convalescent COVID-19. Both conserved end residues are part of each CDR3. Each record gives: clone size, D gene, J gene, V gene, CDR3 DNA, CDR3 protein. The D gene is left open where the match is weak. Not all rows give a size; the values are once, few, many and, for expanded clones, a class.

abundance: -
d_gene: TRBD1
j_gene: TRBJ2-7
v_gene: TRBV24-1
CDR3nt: TGTGCCACCAGTGATCCGGGACAGGGGGGCCACGAGCAGTACTTC
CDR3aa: CATSDPGQGGHEQYF

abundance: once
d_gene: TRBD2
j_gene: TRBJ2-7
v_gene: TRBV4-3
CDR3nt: TGCGCCAGCAGCCAAGGACTAGCGGAGGGTGTCGACGAGCAGTACTTC
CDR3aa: CASSQGLAEGVDEQYF

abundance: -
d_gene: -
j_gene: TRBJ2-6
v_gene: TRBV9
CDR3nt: TGTGCCAGCAGCGTAGTTGTGGGCGGGGGCGTCTCTGGGGCCAACGTCCTGACTTTC
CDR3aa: CASSVVVGGGVSGANVLTF

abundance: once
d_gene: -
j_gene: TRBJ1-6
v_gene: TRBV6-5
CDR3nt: TGTGCCAGCAGTTCGAAAAACGGAGCGCATTCACCCCTCCACTTT
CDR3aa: CASSSKNGAHSPLHF

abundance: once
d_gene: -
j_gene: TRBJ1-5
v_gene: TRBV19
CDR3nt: TGTGCCAGTAGATTGGGAGGGAGCAATCAGCCCCAGCATTTT
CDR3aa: CASRLGGSNQPQHF

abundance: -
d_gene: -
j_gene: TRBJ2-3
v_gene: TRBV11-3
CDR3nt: TGTGCCAGCAGCTTAGATTCGTACGGGGGTACGCAGTATTTT
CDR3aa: CASSLDSYGGTQYF

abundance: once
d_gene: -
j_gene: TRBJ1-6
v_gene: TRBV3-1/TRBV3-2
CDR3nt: TGTGCCAGCAGCCCGGGGGGGGGAAATTCACCCCTCCACTTT
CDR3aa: CASSPGGGNSPLHF

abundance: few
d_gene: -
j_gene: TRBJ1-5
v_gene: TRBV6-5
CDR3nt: TGTGCCAGCAGCTCCCGGGGGGCAGGGCAGCCCCAGCATTTT
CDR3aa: CASSSRGAGQPQHF

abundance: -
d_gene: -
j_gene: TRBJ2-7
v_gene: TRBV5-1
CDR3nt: TGCGCCAGCACCAGGGACACCAGCTCCTACGAGCAGTACTTC
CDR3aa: CASTRDTSSYEQYF

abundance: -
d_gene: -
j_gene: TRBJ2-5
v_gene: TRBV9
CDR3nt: TGTGCCAGCAGCCCATCGACTCGCCAAGAGACCCAGTACTTC
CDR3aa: CASSPSTRQETQYF

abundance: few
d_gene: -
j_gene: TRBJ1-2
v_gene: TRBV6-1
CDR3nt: TGTGCCAGCAGTGAAGAGGCACAGTCCGCCTTTAACTATGGCTACACCTTC
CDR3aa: CASSEEAQSAFNYGYTF

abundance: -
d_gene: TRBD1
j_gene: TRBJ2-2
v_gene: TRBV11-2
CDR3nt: TGTGCCAGCAGCGCGGACAGGGGGCCAACCGGGGAGCTGTTTTTT
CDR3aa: CASSADRGPTGELFF

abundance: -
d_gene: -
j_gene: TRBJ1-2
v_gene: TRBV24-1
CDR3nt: TGTGCCACCAGTGATTTCCCGACTCGTGGCTACACCTTC
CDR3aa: CATSDFPTRGYTF

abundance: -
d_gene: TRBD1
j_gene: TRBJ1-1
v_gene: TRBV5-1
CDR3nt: TGCGCCAGCAGCCCCGACAGGGGGCTACGGACTGAAGCTTTCTTT
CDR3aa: CASSPDRGLRTEAFF

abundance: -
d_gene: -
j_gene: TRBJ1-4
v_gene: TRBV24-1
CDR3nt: TGTGCCACCAGTGATCTAAATGAAAAACTGTTTTTT
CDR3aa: CATSDLNEKLFF

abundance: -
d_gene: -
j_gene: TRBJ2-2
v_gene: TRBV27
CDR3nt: TGTGCCAGCAGCGCCGGAGGAGAGACCGGGGAGCTGTTTTTT
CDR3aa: CASSAGGETGELFF

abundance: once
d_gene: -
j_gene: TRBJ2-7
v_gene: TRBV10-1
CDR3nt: TGCGCCGGGGGGAAGTCAGGGAGCGAGCAGTACTTC
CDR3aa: CAGGKSGSEQYF

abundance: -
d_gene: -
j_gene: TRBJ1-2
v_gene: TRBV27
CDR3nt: TGTGCCAGCCGTTCCCCCTCGGATGGCTACACCTTC
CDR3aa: CASRSPSDGYTF

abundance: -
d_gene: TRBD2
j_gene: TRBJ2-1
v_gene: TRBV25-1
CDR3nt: TGTGCCAGCAGTGACCTCATGAAACTAGCGGGGGACTACAATGAGCAGTTCTTC
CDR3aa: CASSDLMKLAGDYNEQFF

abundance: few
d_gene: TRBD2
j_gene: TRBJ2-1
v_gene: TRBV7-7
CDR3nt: TGTGCCAGCAGCTTAATGCTAGCGGGGGAGTACAATGAGCAGTTCTTC
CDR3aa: CASSLMLAGEYNEQFF

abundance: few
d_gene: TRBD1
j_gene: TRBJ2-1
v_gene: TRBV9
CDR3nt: TGTGCCAGCAGCCTAGGACAGGGGGATTGGACGGGGCAGTTCTTC
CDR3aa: CASSLGQGDWTGQFF

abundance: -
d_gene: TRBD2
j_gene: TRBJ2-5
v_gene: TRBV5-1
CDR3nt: TGCGCCAGCAGCTTGGAAGGTAGCGGGGGGACAGAGACCCAGTACTTC
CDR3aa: CASSLEGSGGTETQYF

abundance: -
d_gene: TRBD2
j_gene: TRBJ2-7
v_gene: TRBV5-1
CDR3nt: TGCGCCAGCAGCTTGGTGCCTAGCGGGGGCGAGAGACCCTACGAGCAGTACTTC
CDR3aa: CASSLVPSGGERPYEQYF

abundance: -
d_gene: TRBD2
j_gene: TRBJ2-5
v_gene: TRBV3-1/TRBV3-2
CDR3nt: TGTGCCAGCAGCCAACGGGAGGCGACCCAGTACTTC
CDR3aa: CASSQREATQYF

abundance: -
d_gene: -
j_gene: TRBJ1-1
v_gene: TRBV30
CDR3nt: TGTGCCTGGAGTGACCCCCCAATCGGGGCTTTCTTT
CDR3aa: CAWSDPPIGAFF

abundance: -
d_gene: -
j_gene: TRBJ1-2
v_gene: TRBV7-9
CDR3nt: TGTGCCAGCAGCTTAAGCAGACAGGATTATGGCTACACCTTC
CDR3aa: CASSLSRQDYGYTF

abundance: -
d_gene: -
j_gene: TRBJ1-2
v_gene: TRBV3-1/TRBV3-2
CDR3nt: TGTGCCAGCAGCCAAACCGACAGGAACTATGGCTACACCTTC
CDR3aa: CASSQTDRNYGYTF